These 22 T cell receptor beta chains originate from one sample sequenced in a study of molecular identifiers for immune sequencing clone quantification. In TCRdb, the PCR reads were re-called with MiXCR into one record per CDR3 protein. This sample has roughly 100,000 distinct CDR3 sequences, with about 32% found just once. The sample was naive CD8+ T cells from blood, with Jurkat cell RNA spiked in. The subset: FACS-sorted CD8+CD4-CCR7+CD45RA+ naive T cells. Receptors were obtained from a human donor in good health. Some libraries in this study had Jurkat cell RNA spiked in.

This clonotype was counted a few times. The chain recombines TRBV28 with TRBJ1-5; D is ambiguous. Between the trimmed V and J ends, which lost 4 bases and 5 bases, there was a span of 18 bases. Germline V gene lookup returns CDR1 MDHEN and CDR2 SYDVKM. The CDR3 length is 16 residues. CDR3 amino acids: CASSYPSRRSYQPQHF. The DNA of the CDR3 is TGTGCCAGCAGTTATCCTTCTCGGAGGAGTTATCAGCCCCAGCATTTT.

In this sample, this clonotype turned up many times. The rearrangement uses TRBV7-2 and TRBJ2-7, with TRBD1 identical over 7 bases. CDR1 is SGHTA, CDR2 FQGNSA, per germline. V shed 4 bases, J shed 6 bases, and the junction held 6 bases outside the gene matches. This CDR3 contains 13 residues. CDR3 nucleotide sequence: TGTGCCAGCAGCTCGCCGACAGGGCTCGAGCAGTACTTC. This sequence encodes CASSSPTGLEQYF.

Concerning this clonotype: One base away lies a much larger clone, so this may be a sequencing read error. This chain joins TRBV12-3 or TRBV12-4 and TRBJ2-3; D is ambiguous. The CDR3 runs 14 residues. V was cut by 6 bases and J by 1 base, with 11 bases left in between. Here the CDR3 reads CASSPHGGTDTQYF. The CDR3 coding sequence is TGTGCCAGCAGCCCCCACGGCGGCACAGATACGCAGTATTTT.

Of note for this clonotype: This may come from a read error, since a much larger clone is one base off. J is TRBJ2-5 and V is TRBV28; 8 bases fit TRBD2. The germline V gene encodes CDR1 MDHEN and CDR2 SYDVKM. This CDR3 is 12 amino acids long. V lost 11 bases, J lost 1 base, and 3 bases stayed unmatched. CDR3 sequence: CAPRGGQETQYF. Here the CDR3 DNA reads TGTGCCCCCCGGGGGGGCCAAGAGACCCAGTACTTC.

CDR3 sequence (DNA): TGTGCCAGCAGCTTTGGGGTTGGGGGTTATCAAGAGACCCAGTACTTC. Translating gives CASSFGVGGYQETQYF. This chain joins TRBV7-2 and TRBJ2-5, with D tentatively TRBD1 or TRBD2 (5 bases each). CDR3 length: 16 amino acids. Per the germline V gene, CDR1 is SGHTA and CDR2 is FQGNSA. V dropped 3 bases and J dropped 2 bases, with 16 bases sitting between them.

As for this clonotype: The junction shows a germline mismatch at one end, possibly a read error. The J gene is TRBJ1-2, the V gene TRBV27; perhaps TRBD1 as D (5 bases). CDR3 size: 14 residues. Germline CDR1 and CDR2: MNHEY and SMNVEV (reference sequence). The CDR3 sequence is CASSLSGANYGDTF. The CDR3 DNA reads TGTGCCAGCAGTTTAAGTGGGGCTAACTATGGCGACACCTTC.

The table lists this clonotype with a few counts. The V gene is TRBV12-3 or TRBV12-4, the J gene TRBJ2-1; 12 bases align to TRBD2. The ends lost 8 bases at V and 6 bases at J; junction bases unmatched: 8. CDR3 size: 15 residues. Written as DNA, the CDR3 is TGTGCCAGCGGGAAACGGACTAGCGGGACCAATGAGCAGTTCTTC. It translates to CASGKRTSGTNEQFF.

The chain couples TRBV2 to TRBJ2-5; D may be TRBD1 or TRBD2 (6 bases each). Per the germline V gene, CDR1 is SNHLY and CDR2 is FYNNEI. The CDR3 is made up of 12 amino acids. V was cut by 5 bases and J by 7 bases, with 11 bases left in between. In DNA, the CDR3 is TGTGCCAGCAGTCCCAGGGGAGGGACCCAGTACTTC. Translation: CASSPRGGTQYF.

The chain combines TRBV6-5 with TRBJ2-7; no clear D. V was cut by 4 bases and J by 4 bases, with 14 bases left in between. The CDR3 is 14 residues long. The germline CDR1 and CDR2 sequences are MNHEY and SVGAGI. CDR3 nucleotide sequence: TGTGCCAGCAGTTTGCCAGAACGTCTTTACGAGCAGTACTTC. Its protein is CASSLPERLYEQYF.

This clonotype counts as medium-sized. The CDR3 here is CASSRTSGPYNEQFF. The CDR3 DNA is TGTGCCAGCAGCCGTACTAGCGGGCCCTACAATGAGCAGTTCTTC. The rearrangement joins TRBV7-2 to TRBJ2-1, with 9 positions matching TRBD2. CDR3 length equals 15 residues. Germline trimming cut 5 bases from V and 2 bases from J; bases unmatched to any gene: 4. The germline CDR1 and CDR2 sequences are SGHTA and FQGNSA.

This clonotype has ten or more counts. The rearrangement joins TRBV19 to TRBJ1-1, with a possible D match to TRBD1 (5 bases). Germline CDR1 and CDR2: LNHDA and SQIVND (reference sequence). This CDR3 is 13 amino acids long. The V end was cut by 5 bases, the J end by 3 bases, with 10 bases between. The CDR3 region has the DNA TGTGCCAGTAGTTTGGGACCGCACACTGAAGCTTTCTTT. Protein: CASSLGPHTEAFF.

This clonotype has only a few counts. An end of the junction does not agree with germline; a read error may underlie this. The rearrangement joins TRBV7-9 to TRBJ1-3; D possibly corresponds to TRBD1 (6 bases). The CDR3 loop spans 18 amino acids. The V gene's germline CDR1 is SEHNR and CDR2 FQNEAQ (reference sequence). CDR3 bases: TGTGCCAGCACCGTTCTCGAGGCAGGGGTTGTTGCTGGAGACACCATATATTTT. As protein: CASTVLEAGVVAGDTIYF.

Remarks on this clonotype: The junction departs from germline at one end; a sequencing error may be responsible. V and J are TRBV4-1 and TRBJ1-1; D might be TRBD1 (6 bases). Germline V lookup: CDR1 MGHRA, CDR2 YSYEKL. The CDR3 has 16 amino acids. In nucleotides, the CDR3 is TGCGCCAGCAGCCAAGCCGAGACTGAGGGGGGCCCTGAAGCTTACTTT. This gives the protein CASSQAETEGGPEAYF.

This clonotype occurred a few times. The V call is TRBV20-1, the J call TRBJ2-7; no firm D call. The length of the CDR3 is 12 residues. Germline CDR1 and CDR2: DFQATT and SNEGSKA (reference sequence). V was pared by 6 bases and J by 3 bases, with 12 bases between. In nucleotides, the CDR3 is TGCAGTGCCTGTGATTCCTACTACGAGCAGTACTTC. This codes for CSACDSYYEQYF.

This clonotype was picked up a small number of times. The V and J genes are TRBV3-1 and TRBJ2-3; D might be TRBD1 or TRBD2, each matching 5 bases. CDR3 length: 14 residues. From germline, CDR1 is LGHDT and CDR2 YNNKEL (reference sequence). V lost 8 bases to trimming and J lost 4 bases, with 16 bases between them. CDR3 bases: TGTGCCAGCCTCCGGGGACCCCGGGCAGATACGCAGTATTTT. Its translation is CASLRGPRADTQYF.

On this clonotype itself: A far larger clone is only one base removed, so a read error is likely. V usage is TRBV6-2 or TRBV6-3 and J usage is TRBJ1-5, with TRBD1 matching 7 bases. Trimming at V came to 6 bases and at J to 4 bases, leaving 3 bases not matched to a gene. Germline-derived CDR1 and CDR2 are MNHEY and SVGEGT. The CDR3 has 13 amino acids. The CDR3 sequence: CASRDRLNQPQHF. The CDR3 DNA reads as TGTGCCAGCAGGGACAGGTTGAATCAGCCCCAGCATTTT.

CDR3: CASSYEIGELFF. The CDR3 nucleotides are TGTGCCAGCAGTTACGAAATCGGGGAGCTGTTTTTT. J is TRBJ2-2 and V is TRBV12-3 or TRBV12-4; no definite D call. V lost 4 bases to trimming and J lost 7 bases, with 7 bases between them. The CDR3 runs to 12 residues.

This clonotype was observed many times. DNA of the CDR3: TGCAGCGTGGGGACAGGGGTGGTCAAAAACATTCAGTACTTC. Protein: CSVGTGVVKNIQYF. V gene TRBV29-1 combines with J gene TRBJ2-4; the match to TRBD1 covers 10 bases. The CDR3 consists of 14 residues. The germline V gene has CDR1 SQVTM and CDR2 ANQGSEA. V lost 6 bases, J lost 3 bases, and 5 bases stayed unmatched.

Note on this clonotype: The missing conserved phenylalanine or tryptophan at the end of this CDR3 makes a read error likely. The chain links TRBV29-1 to TRBJ2-7; D may match TRBD1 or TRBD2 (5 bases each). V lost 6 bases and J lost 0, with 12 bases in between. The CDR3 consists of 13 residues. CDR1 is SQVTM and CDR2 is ANQGSEA in the germline V gene. The CDR3 loop reads CSVGTGTSYEQYI. The DNA of the CDR3 is TGCAGCGTCGGAACCGGGACCTCCTACGAGCAGTACATC.

J is TRBJ2-3 and V is TRBV29-1; TRBD2 agrees at 11 bases. The germline V gene has CDR1 SQVTM and CDR2 ANQGSEA. The CDR3 covers 16 residues. V gave up 7 bases and J gave up 2 bases; unmatched junction bases: 11. In DNA form, the CDR3 reads TGCAGCGGCATAGCGGGAGGGTCCCTTAACACAGATACGCAGTATTTT. Translating gives CSGIAGGSLNTDTQYF.

The rearrangement links TRBV2 to TRBJ2-6, with D possibly TRBD1 on 7 matching bases. CDR3 size: 16 residues. Germline CDR1 SNHLY, CDR2 FYNNEI. The germline V and J ends were trimmed by 9 bases and 19 bases, with 34 bases remaining between them. CDR3 region: CAREGAGNTGANVHTF. The CDR3 DNA is TGTGCCAGAGAGGGGGCAGGGAACACGGGGGCCAACGTCCACACTTTC.

This rearrangement joins TRBV9 to TRBJ2-2; D possibly matches TRBD1 or TRBD2 (5 bases each). CDR1 and CDR2 from the germline V gene are SGDLS and YYNGEE. The CDR3 sequence is 16 residues long. V was cut by 0 bases and J by 3 bases, with 12 bases left in between. As DNA, the CDR3 is TGTGCCAGCAGCGTAGAGGGGCGACTATACACCGGGGAGCTGTTTTTT. Its protein is CASSVEGRLYTGELFF.